A single TCR beta chain is shown here with its context. The data were produced by immunoSEQ multiplex PCR, yet TCRdb's version contains in-frame clones alone and is incomplete. The sample shows about 68,000 clones, approximately 81% of them seen only once. The data were obtained in a study of OX40 agonist ivuxolimab in advanced cancers. This receptor was obtained from an adult with an advanced solid tumor such as melanoma, head and neck, liver or kidney cancer. Material: CD4+ or CD8+ T cells sorted from blood, obtained in a trial of the OX40 agonist ivuxolimab.

This CDR3 is CASSLHTPDNSPLHF. CDR3 sequence (DNA): TGTGCCAGCAGCCTACACACGCCCGATAATTCACCCCTCCACTTT. This chain links TRBV5-5 with TRBJ1-6, with D unclear. CDR1 is SGHKS and CDR2 is YYEKEE in the germline V gene (reference sequence). The CDR3 length is 15 residues. V was pared by 4 bases and J by 5 bases, with 13 bases between.